Following are 16 T cell receptor beta chains from one sample sequenced in a study of T cell responses to AZD1222 COVID-19 vaccine. Assay: immunoSEQ multiplex PCR; the TCRdb copy retains only in-frame clones and omits some. The sample records 50,000 to 65,000 clones, about 89% being singletons. This specimen consisted of peripheral blood, obtained 28 days after the second dose of the MenACWY control vaccine. Receptors were obtained from an adult who received the MenACWY meningococcal vaccine as a control.

This chain connects TRBV5-6 to TRBJ2-4, with TRBD2 matching 7 bases. CDR3 length: 18 residues. The germline V gene has CDR1 SGHDT and CDR2 YYEEEE. V lost 0 bases to trimming and J lost 0 bases; unmatched junction nucleotides: 9. The CDR3 loop reads CASSLVLGGTIAKNIQYF. Written as DNA, the CDR3 is TGTGCCAGCAGCTTGGTTTTGGGGGGGACCATAGCCAAAAACATTCAGTACTTC.

The chain recombines TRBV19 with TRBJ1-5, with 8 bases fitting TRBD1. The CDR3 has 13 amino acids. V was pared by 6 bases and J by 6 bases, with 4 bases of the junction left unmatched. Germline CDR1 reads LNHDA; CDR2 reads SQIVND (reference sequence). CDR3 sequence (DNA): TGTGCCAGTAGGGACAGGGAGGGTCAGCCCCAGCATTTT. As protein: CASRDREGQPQHF.

A single count supports this clone. V gene TRBV29-1 combines with J gene TRBJ2-7, with D maybe TRBD2 (5 bases). Germline loops: CDR1 SQVTM, CDR2 ANQGSEA. The CDR3 covers 13 residues. The V end lost 4 bases, the J end lost 6 bases, and 16 bases lay between the germline ends. CDR3 sequence (DNA): TGCAGCGTTGGGGCCGATTCGGCGGGCGAGCAGTACTTC. This gives the protein CSVGADSAGEQYF.

The chain combines TRBV20-1 with TRBJ2-3; TRBD1 might be the D (6 bases). V lost 6 bases, J lost 2 bases, and 15 bases lay in between. The CDR3 covers 14 residues. Looked up from germline, CDR1 is DFQATT and CDR2 is SNEGSKA (reference sequence). The CDR3: CSASRGIPTDTQYF. The CDR3 DNA follows: TGCAGTGCCAGTAGGGGGATCCCCACAGATACGCAGTATTTT.

The J gene is TRBJ2-3, the V gene TRBV30, with 8 positions matching TRBD2. The CDR3 runs 15 residues. Germline CDR1 reads GTSNPN; CDR2 reads SVGIG (reference sequence). Trimming took 0 bases from V and 4 from J; bases not matched to a gene: 6. The CDR3 reads CAWSVGSGSPDTQYF. The CDR3 DNA reads as TGTGCCTGGAGTGTCGGCAGCGGGAGTCCAGATACGCAGTATTTT.

The V and J genes are TRBV7-6 and TRBJ2-5; tentatively, D is TRBD1 or TRBD2 (5 bases each). V lost 1 base and J 1 base, leaving 13 bases between the germline ends. The CDR3 consists of 16 residues. The germline V gene has CDR1 SGHVS and CDR2 FNYEAQ. CDR3 residues: CASSLESWDGQETQYF. In nucleotides, the CDR3 is TGTGCCAGCAGCTTAGAGTCTTGGGACGGCCAAGAGACCCAGTACTTC. The entire variable domain, with the rest obtained from reference TRBV7-6 and TRBJ2-5, is as follows: GAGVSQSPRYKVTKRGQDVALRCDPISGHVSLYWYRQALGQGPEFLTYFNYEAQQDKSGLPNDRFSAERPEGSISTLTIQRTEQRDSAMYRCASSLESWDGQETQYFGPGTRLLVL.

The chain uses TRBV28 and TRBJ1-4, with D perhaps TRBD1 (5 bases). Deletions cut 5 bases from V and 14 bases from J, with 12 bases between. The germline V gene has CDR1 MDHEN and CDR2 SYDVKM. The CDR3 has 11 residues. This chain's CDR3 is CASSLTGELFF. The CDR3 nucleotides read TGTGCCAGCAGTCTTACAGGCGAGCTGTTTTTT.

V usage is TRBV28 and J usage is TRBJ1-1, with 8 nucleotides matching TRBD1. This CDR3 comprises 12 residues. Germline lookup yields CDR1 MDHEN and CDR2 SYDVKM. The ends lost 5 bases at V and 6 bases at J; junction bases unmatched: 2. The CDR3 loop reads CASSGTGAEAFF. The CDR3 DNA reads as TGTGCCAGCAGTGGGACAGGCGCTGAAGCTTTCTTT.

The chain employs TRBV7-9 and TRBJ2-1; possibly TRBD1 or TRBD2 for D (6 bases each). CDR3 length equals 12 residues. Trimming pared 5 bases from V and 8 bases from J, leaving 10 bases between. From germline, CDR1 is SEHNR and CDR2 FQNEAQ (reference sequence). CDR3 protein: CASSPRGDEQFF. CDR3 bases: TGTGCCAGCAGCCCAAGGGGGGATGAGCAGTTCTTC.

The V call is TRBV19, the J call TRBJ2-1; 10 positions match TRBD2. V was pared by 1 base and J by 2 bases, with 2 bases of the junction left unmatched. This CDR3 contains 16 residues. Germline assignment: CDR1 LNHDA and CDR2 SQIVND (reference sequence). DNA for the CDR3: TGTGCCAGTAGTATAGCTAGCGGGAGCGCCTACAATGAGCAGTTCTTC. This encodes CASSIASGSAYNEQFF.

The V and J genes are TRBV5-1 and TRBJ1-6; D is unresolved. Looked up from germline, CDR1 is SGHRS and CDR2 is YFSETQ. V lost 1 base and J 0 bases, leaving 11 bases between the germline ends. The CDR3 extends over 17 amino acids. The DNA of the CDR3 is TGCGCCAGCAGCTTGCACCGGGAGAGCTCCTATAATTCACCCCTCCACTTT. This gives the protein CASSLHRESSYNSPLHF.

This clone was recorded once. The chain uses TRBV4-3 and TRBJ1-1, with 8 bases fitting TRBD1. V was clipped by 0 bases and J by 3 bases; unmatched bases: 3. Germline-derived CDR1 and CDR2 are LGHNA and YSLEER. The CDR3 runs to 15 residues. In DNA, the CDR3 is TGCGCCAGCAGCCAAGAGCAGGGGGCAGACACTGAAGCTTTCTTT. Amino acid sequence: CASSQEQGADTEAFF.

This chain uses TRBV27 with TRBJ2-3, with D possibly being TRBD2 (5 bases). V was pared by 6 bases and J by 3 bases, with 10 bases between. This CDR3 contains 13 residues. CDR1 is MNHEY and CDR2 is SMNVEV in the germline V gene (reference sequence). CDR3 bases: TGTGCCAGCAGAATAGAGGGAACAGATACGCAGTATTTT. This sequence encodes CASRIEGTDTQYF.

V is TRBV5-1 and J is TRBJ1-1; possible D gene TRBD1, 6 bases. CDR1 is SGHRS, CDR2 YFSETQ, per germline. CDR3 length equals 15 residues. Trimming removed 4 bases at V and 4 bases at J, with 17 bases between. DNA for the CDR3: TGCGCCAGCAGCCCCGGAGGGGTGACAGGCACTGAAGCTTTCTTT. Encoded protein: CASSPGGVTGTEAFF.

The V call is TRBV5-1, the J call TRBJ1-6; tentatively, D is TRBD1 (5 bases). With 0 bases removed from V and 9 bases from J, the gap between germline ends came to 16 bases. The germline V gene encodes CDR1 SGHRS and CDR2 YFSETQ. This CDR3 is built from 16 residues. CDR3 DNA sequence: TGCGCCAGCAGCTTGGAGCGGGGCATTAGCGGTTCACCCCTCCACTTT. It is translated as CASSLERGISGSPLHF.

The chain has TRBV7-2 and TRBJ2-3; no firm D call. The CDR3 sequence is 12 residues long. V was pared by 5 bases and J by 2 bases, with 5 bases between. Germline CDR1 reads SGHTA; CDR2 reads FQGNSA. This chain's CDR3 is CASSPPTDTQYF. CDR3 in DNA: TGTGCCAGCAGCCCTCCCACAGATACGCAGTATTTT.